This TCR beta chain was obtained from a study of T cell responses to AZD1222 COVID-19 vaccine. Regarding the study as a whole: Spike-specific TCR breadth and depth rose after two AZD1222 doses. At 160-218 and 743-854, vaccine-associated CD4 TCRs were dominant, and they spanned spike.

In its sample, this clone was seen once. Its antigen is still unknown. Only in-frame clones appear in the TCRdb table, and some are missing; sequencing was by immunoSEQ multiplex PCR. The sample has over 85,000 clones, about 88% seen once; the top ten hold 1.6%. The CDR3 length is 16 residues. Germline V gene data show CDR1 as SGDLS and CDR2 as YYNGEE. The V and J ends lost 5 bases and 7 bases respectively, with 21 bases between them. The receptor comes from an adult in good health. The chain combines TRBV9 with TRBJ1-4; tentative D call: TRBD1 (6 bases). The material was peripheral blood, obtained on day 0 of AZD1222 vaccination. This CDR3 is CASSPVNSRGSEKLFF. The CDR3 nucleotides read TGTGCCAGCAGTCCCGTTAATAGTAGGGGGTCTGAAAAACTGTTTTTT.